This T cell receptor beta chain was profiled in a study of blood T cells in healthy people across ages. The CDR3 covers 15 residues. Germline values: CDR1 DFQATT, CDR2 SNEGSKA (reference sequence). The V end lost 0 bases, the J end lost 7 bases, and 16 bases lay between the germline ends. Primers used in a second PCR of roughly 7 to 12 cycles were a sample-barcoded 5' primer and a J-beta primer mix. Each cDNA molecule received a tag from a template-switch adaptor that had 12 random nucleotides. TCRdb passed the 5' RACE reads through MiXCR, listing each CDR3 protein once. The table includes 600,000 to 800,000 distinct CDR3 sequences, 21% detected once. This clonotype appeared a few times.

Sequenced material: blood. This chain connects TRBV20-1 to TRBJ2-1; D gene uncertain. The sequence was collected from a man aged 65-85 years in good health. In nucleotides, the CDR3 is TGCAGTGCTAGAGAGGGCCAAACCGGGTTGAATGAGCAGTTCTTC. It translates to CSAREGQTGLNEQFF.